Reported below is one TCR beta chain. The data were obtained in a study of control samples from healthy donors and cancer patients. Using immunoSEQ multiplex PCR, the repertoire was profiled, and TCRdb retains in-frame clones only, with some absent. The sample carries about 220,000 clones, roughly 94% recorded once. CDR1 SNHLY and CDR2 FYNNEI come from the germline V gene. The junction had 8 bases not matched to a gene; V was cut back by 6 bases and J by 4 bases. The CDR3 has 15 amino acids. The V and J genes are TRBV2 and TRBJ2-2, with TRBD1 matching over 7 bases. The TCR sequence derives from a man aged 45 to 65 in good health. The specimen sequenced was blood. Here the CDR3 DNA reads TGTGCCAGCAGGACAGGGTACAGGGGCACCGGGGAGCTGTTTTTT. Residues: CASRTGYRGTGELFF.